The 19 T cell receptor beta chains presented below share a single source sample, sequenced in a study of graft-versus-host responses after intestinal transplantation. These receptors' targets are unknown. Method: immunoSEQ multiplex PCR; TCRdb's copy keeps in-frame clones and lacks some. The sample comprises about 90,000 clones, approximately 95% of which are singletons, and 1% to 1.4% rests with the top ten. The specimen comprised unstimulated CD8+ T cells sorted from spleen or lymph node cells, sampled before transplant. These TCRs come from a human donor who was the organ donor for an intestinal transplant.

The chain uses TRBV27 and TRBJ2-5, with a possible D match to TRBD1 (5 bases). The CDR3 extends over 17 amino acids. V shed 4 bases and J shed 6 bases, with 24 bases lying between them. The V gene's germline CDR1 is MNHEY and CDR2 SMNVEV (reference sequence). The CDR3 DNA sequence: TGTGCCAGCAGTTCGCCGTACCCTGCCCAGGGTCAAAAGACCCAGTACTTC. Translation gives CASSSPYPAQGQKTQYF.

This CDR3 reads CASSVVSAGGDTGELFF. The CDR3, as DNA: TGTGCCAGCAGCGTAGTTTCGGCGGGGGGGGACACCGGGGAGCTGTTTTTT. The chain recombines TRBV9 with TRBJ2-2; 9 nucleotides match TRBD2. CDR1 and CDR2 (germline): SGDLS, YYNGEE. Unmatched junction bases numbered 6, after V lost 0 bases and J lost 3 bases. The CDR3 length is 17 residues.

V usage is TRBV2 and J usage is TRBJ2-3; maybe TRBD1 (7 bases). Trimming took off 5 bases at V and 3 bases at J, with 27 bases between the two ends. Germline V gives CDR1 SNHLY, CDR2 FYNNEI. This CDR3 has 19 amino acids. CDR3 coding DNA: TGTGCCAGCAGTCCAGGAGGGGGCTTTGCGGGAATAGATACAGATACGCAGTATTTT. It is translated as CASSPGGGFAGIDTDTQYF.

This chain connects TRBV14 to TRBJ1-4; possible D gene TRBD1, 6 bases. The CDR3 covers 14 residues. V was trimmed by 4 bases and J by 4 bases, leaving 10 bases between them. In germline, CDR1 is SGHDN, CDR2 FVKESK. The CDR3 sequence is CASSRQVLNEKLFF. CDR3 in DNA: TGTGCCAGCAGCCGACAGGTCCTTAATGAAAAACTGTTTTTT. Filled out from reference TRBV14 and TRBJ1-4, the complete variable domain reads EAGVTQFPSHSVIEKGQTVTLRCDPISGHDNLYWYRRVMGKEIKFLLHFVKESKQDESGMPNNRFLAERTGGTYSTLKVQPAELEDSGVYFCASSRQVLNEKLFFGSGTQLSVL.

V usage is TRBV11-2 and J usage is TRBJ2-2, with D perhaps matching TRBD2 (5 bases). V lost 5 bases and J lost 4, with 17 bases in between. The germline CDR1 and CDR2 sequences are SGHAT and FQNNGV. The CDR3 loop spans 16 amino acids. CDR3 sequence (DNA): TGTGCCAGCAGCCCCCCCGGGGTTCTCCGCACCGGGGAGCTGTTTTTT. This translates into CASSPPGVLRTGELFF.

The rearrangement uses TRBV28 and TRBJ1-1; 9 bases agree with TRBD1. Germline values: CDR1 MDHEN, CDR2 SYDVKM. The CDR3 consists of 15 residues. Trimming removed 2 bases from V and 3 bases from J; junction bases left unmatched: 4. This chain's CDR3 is CASSLGTGWDTEAFF. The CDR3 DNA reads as TGTGCCAGCAGTTTAGGGACAGGGTGGGACACTGAAGCTTTCTTT.

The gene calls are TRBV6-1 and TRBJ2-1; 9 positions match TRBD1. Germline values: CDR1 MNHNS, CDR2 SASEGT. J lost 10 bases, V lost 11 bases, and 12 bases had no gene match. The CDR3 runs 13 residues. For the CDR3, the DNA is TGTGCCTCCAGGGGACAGGGTTTCAGGGAGCAGTTCTTC. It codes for CASRGQGFREQFF.

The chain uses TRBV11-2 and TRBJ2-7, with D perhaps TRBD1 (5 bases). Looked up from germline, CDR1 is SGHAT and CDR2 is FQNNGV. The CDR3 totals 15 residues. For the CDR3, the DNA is TGTGCAACTTCGGGTGGACACTTTGGTACCTACGAGCAGTACTTC. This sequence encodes CATSGGHFGTYEQYF.

This CDR3 reads CASSLAGLSSYEQYF. The CDR3 DNA sequence: TGTGCCAGCAGCTTGGCGGGACTCAGCTCCTACGAGCAGTACTTC. The chain couples TRBV13 to TRBJ2-7; D might be TRBD2 (6 bases). CDR3 length: 15 amino acids. Germline assignment: CDR1 PRHDT and CDR2 FYEKMQ (reference sequence). Trimming shortened V by 3 bases and J by 0 bases, and 12 bases separated the two germline ends.

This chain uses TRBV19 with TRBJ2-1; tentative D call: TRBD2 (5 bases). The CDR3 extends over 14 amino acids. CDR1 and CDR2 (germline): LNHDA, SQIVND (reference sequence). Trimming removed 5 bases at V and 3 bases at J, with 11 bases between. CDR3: CASSPRALYNEQFF. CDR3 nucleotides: TGTGCCAGTAGTCCGAGGGCCCTCTACAATGAGCAGTTCTTC.

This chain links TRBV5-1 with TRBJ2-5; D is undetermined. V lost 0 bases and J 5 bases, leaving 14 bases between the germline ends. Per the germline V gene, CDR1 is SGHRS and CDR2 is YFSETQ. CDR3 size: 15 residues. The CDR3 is CASSLALRGRETQYF. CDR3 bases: TGCGCCAGCAGCTTGGCCCTCAGAGGCCGGGAGACCCAGTACTTC.

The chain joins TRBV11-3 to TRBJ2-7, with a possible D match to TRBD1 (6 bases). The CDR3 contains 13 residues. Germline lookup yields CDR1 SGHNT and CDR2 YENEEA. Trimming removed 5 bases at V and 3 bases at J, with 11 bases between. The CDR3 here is CASSLGQSYEQYF. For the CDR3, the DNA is TGTGCCAGCAGCCTTGGACAGAGCTACGAGCAGTACTTC.

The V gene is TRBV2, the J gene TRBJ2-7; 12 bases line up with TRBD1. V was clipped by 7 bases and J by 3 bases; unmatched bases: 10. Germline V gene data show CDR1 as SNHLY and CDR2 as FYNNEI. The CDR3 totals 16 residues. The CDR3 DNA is TGTGCCAGCACCTCGACCCGGGACAGGGGGCGCTACGAGCAGTACTTC. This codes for CASTSTRDRGRYEQYF.

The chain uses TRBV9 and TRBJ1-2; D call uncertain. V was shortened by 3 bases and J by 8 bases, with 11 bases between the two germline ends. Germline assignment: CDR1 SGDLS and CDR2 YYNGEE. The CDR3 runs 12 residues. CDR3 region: CASSAPPGGYTF. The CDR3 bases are TGTGCCAGCAGCGCCCCCCCGGGGGGCTACACCTTC.

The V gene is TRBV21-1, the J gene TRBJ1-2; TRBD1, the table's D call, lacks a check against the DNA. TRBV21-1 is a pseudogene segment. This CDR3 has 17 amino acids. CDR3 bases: TGTGCCAGCAGCAAAACCCAAAGGACAGGGGGAGAAGGCGGCTACACCTTC. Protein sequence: CASSKTQRTGGEGGYTF.

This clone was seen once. Here the CDR3 reads CASWGQPGANVLTF. CDR3 in DNA: TGTGCCAGCTGGGGGCAACCTGGGGCCAACGTCCTGACTTTC. V gene TRBV6-5 combines with J gene TRBJ2-6; possible D gene TRBD1, 6 bases. V gave up 8 bases and J gave up 2 bases, with 10 bases separating them. The CDR3 covers 14 residues. Germline CDR1 is MNHEY and CDR2 is SVGAGI.

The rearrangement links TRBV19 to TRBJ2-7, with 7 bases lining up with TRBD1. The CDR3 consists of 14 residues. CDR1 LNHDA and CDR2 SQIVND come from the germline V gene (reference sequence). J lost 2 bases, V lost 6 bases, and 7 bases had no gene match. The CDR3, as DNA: TGTGCCAGTAGCCAACAGGGGCCGCCCTACGAGCAGTACTTC. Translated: CASSQQGPPYEQYF.

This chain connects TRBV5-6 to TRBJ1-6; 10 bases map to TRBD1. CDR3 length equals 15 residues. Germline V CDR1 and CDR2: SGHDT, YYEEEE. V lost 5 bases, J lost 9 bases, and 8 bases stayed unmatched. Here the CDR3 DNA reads TGTGCCAGCAGGCGGGACAGGGGTTATCCTTCACCCCTCCACTTT. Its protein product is CASRRDRGYPSPLHF. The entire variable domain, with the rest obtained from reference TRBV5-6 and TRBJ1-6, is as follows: DAGVTQSPTHLIKTRGQQVTLRCSPKSGHDTVSWYQQALGQGPQFIFQYYEEEERQRGNFPDRFSGHQFPNYSSELNVNALLLGDSALYLCASRRDRGYPSPLHFGNGTRLTVT.

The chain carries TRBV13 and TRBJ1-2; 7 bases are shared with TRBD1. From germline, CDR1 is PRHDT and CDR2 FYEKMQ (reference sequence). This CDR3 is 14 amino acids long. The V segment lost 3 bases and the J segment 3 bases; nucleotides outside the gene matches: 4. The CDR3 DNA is TGTGCCAGCAGCTTGACAGGGAACTACTATGGCTACACCTTC. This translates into CASSLTGNYYGYTF.